The next 27 T cell receptor beta chains were all read from a single sample in a study of shared clonotypes between healthy human individuals. The method was immunoSEQ multiplex PCR; TCRdb's version includes in-frame clones alone and lacks a portion of them. There are some 2.4 million clones in the sample; 80% to 95% occur only once, and around 0.4% lies in the top ten. Sequences were obtained from naive CD4+ T cells from PBMCs. The sample's subset: CD45RA+ positively selected. These receptors originate from a man younger than 30 in good health. Some clones in this sample may be carry-over from other donors' samples.

The chain employs TRBV2 and TRBJ2-1; D is undetermined. The V gene's germline CDR1 is SNHLY and CDR2 FYNNEI. This CDR3 spans 15 amino acids. Trimming stripped 6 bases from V and 0 bases from J, with 12 bases between. The CDR3 here is CASSVEASSYNEQFF. The CDR3, as DNA: TGTGCCAGCAGCGTAGAGGCAAGCTCCTACAATGAGCAGTTCTTC.

V gene TRBV14 combines with J gene TRBJ2-6; the match to TRBD1 covers 9 bases. Germline V gene lookup returns CDR1 SGHDN and CDR2 FVKESK. The CDR3 runs 21 residues. J gave up 2 bases and V 0 bases, and 14 bases lay outside the gene matches. The CDR3 region is CASSQDTPPEQGAPGANVLTF. The CDR3 nucleotides are TGTGCCAGCAGCCAAGACACCCCGCCGGAACAGGGGGCGCCTGGGGCCAACGTCCTGACTTTC.

A note on this clone: This specimen includes other DNA sequences encoding the same CDR3. The V call is TRBV28, the J call TRBJ1-1; unclear D gene. The germline V and J ends were trimmed by 2 bases and 0 bases, with 4 bases remaining between them. Germline CDR1 MDHEN, CDR2 SYDVKM. The CDR3 has 13 amino acids. CDR3 bases: TGTGCCAGCAGTTTAATAGTGAACACTGAAGCTTTCTTT. It specifies CASSLIVNTEAFF.

CDR3 amino acids: CASSFTEQETQYF. In DNA, the CDR3 is TGTGCCAGCAGTTTCACAGAGCAAGAGACCCAGTACTTC. J is TRBJ2-5 and V is TRBV6-6; D gene unclear. Germline V gene lookup returns CDR1 MNHNY and CDR2 SVGAGI (reference sequence). The germline V and J ends were trimmed by 4 bases and 2 bases, with 8 bases remaining between them. The CDR3 totals 13 residues.

This chain joins TRBV28 and TRBJ2-1; D possibly uses TRBD1 or TRBD2 (5 bases each). This CDR3 is 16 amino acids long. Trimming took 4 bases from V and 1 from J, leaving 14 bases between them. CDR1 and CDR2 from the germline V gene are MDHEN and SYDVKM. CDR3 sequence reads: CASSSFGDPSYNEQFF. CDR3 nucleotides: TGTGCCAGCAGTTCCTTCGGGGACCCTTCCTACAATGAGCAGTTCTTC.

As concerns this clone: At the DNA level, this CDR3 is encoded by other sequences in the same sample as well. The J gene is TRBJ2-7, the V gene TRBV4-1; D unclear. V was trimmed by 1 base and J by 1 base, leaving 8 bases between them. Per germline, CDR1 MGHRA and CDR2 YSYEKL. The length of the CDR3 is 14 residues. Here the CDR3 DNA reads TGCGCCAGCAGCCAAGTAAGAGGTTCCTACGAGCAGTACTTC. It yields the protein CASSQVRGSYEQYF.

This sequence joins TRBV15 and TRBJ2-3; D is possibly TRBD1 (6 bases). Deletions cut 0 bases from V and 4 bases from J, with 14 bases between. CDR1 is LNHNV, CDR2 YYDKDF, per germline (reference sequence). This CDR3 spans 16 amino acids. Written as DNA, the CDR3 is TGTGCCACCAGCAGAGATCCTGGCAGGGGTCCAGATACGCAGTATTTT. Its protein product is CATSRDPGRGPDTQYF.

Note on this clone: This sample also contains other DNA sequences that code for the same CDR3. The chain uses TRBV9 and TRBJ2-7; 8 nucleotides match TRBD1. This CDR3 is built from 14 residues. After removal of 4 bases from V and 5 bases from J, the junction contained 8 bases not matched to a gene. Germline CDR1 and CDR2: SGDLS and YYNGEE. The CDR3 nucleotides are TGTGCCAGCAGCCCCAGGACAGGGCGCGACGAGCAGTACTTC. Amino acids: CASSPRTGRDEQYF.

This clone came up once. The chain recombines TRBV28 with TRBJ1-2; D perhaps matches TRBD1 (5 bases). V was shortened by 6 bases and J by 4 bases, with 18 bases between the two germline ends. Germline values: CDR1 MDHEN, CDR2 SYDVKM. This CDR3 region has 15 residues. The CDR3: CASRPVGQGAYGYTF. The CDR3 bases are TGTGCCAGCAGACCTGTGGGGCAGGGTGCCTATGGCTACACCTTC.

The chain has TRBV7-2 and TRBJ2-5; D possibly corresponds to TRBD2 (6 bases). This CDR3 has 14 residues. Germline CDR1 SGHTA, CDR2 FQGNSA. Trimming left V 5 bases short and J 3 bases short, with 13 bases between. The chain's CDR3 is CASSTRRGKETQYF. CDR3 coding DNA: TGTGCCAGCAGCACAAGGCGGGGAAAAGAGACCCAGTACTTC. Combining the CDR3 with reference TRBV7-2 and TRBJ2-5 gives the whole variable domain GAGVSQSPSNKVTEKGKDVELRCDPISGHTALYWYRQSLGQGLEFLIYFQGNSAPDKSGLPSDRFSAERTGGSVSTLTIQRTQQEDSAVYLCASSTRRGKETQYFGPGTRLLVL.

The chain uses TRBV28 and TRBJ2-7, with 9 bases fitting TRBD1. CDR1 is MDHEN, CDR2 SYDVKM, per germline. V was pared by 6 bases and J by 4 bases, with 10 bases of the junction left unmatched. This CDR3 has 15 amino acids. The CDR3 here is CASSPTGGGIYEQYF. The CDR3 DNA reads as TGTGCCAGCAGCCCAACAGGGGGCGGAATATACGAGCAGTACTTC.

The chain has TRBV6-5 and TRBJ2-5; weak D call: TRBD2 (6 bases). Germline CDR1 reads MNHEY; CDR2 reads SVGAGI. The CDR3 has 14 amino acids. The germline V and J ends were trimmed by 7 bases and 5 bases, with 17 bases remaining between them. CDR3 in amino acids: CASTSDSYSETQYF. CDR3 DNA: TGTGCCAGCACTAGCGACTCTTATTCGGAGACCCAGTACTTC.

V usage is TRBV7-9 and J usage is TRBJ2-3, with D maybe TRBD2 (5 bases). Germline V gene lookup returns CDR1 SEHNR and CDR2 FQNEAQ (reference sequence). The CDR3 runs to 15 residues. Trimming cost V 1 base and J 3 bases, with 11 bases left between them. CDR3 nucleotide sequence: TGTGCCAGCAGCTTAGGAGGGCTAGTTACAGATACGCAGTATTTT. It codes for CASSLGGLVTDTQYF.

The rearrangement joins TRBV4-1 to TRBJ2-2; 13 positions match TRBD2. The V segment lost 4 bases and the J segment 3 bases; nucleotides outside the gene matches: 8. This CDR3 comprises 18 residues. Germline V lookup: CDR1 MGHRA, CDR2 YSYEKL. The CDR3 DNA reads as TGCGCCAGCAGCCGCGGCGGACTAGCGGGAGCGCACACCGGGGAGCTGTTTTTT. Its protein product is CASSRGGLAGAHTGELFF.

The chain employs TRBV27 and TRBJ2-3, with unresolved D. Trimming shortened V by 6 bases and J by 1 base, and 11 bases separated the two germline ends. The germline gives CDR1 MNHEY, CDR2 SMNVEV (reference sequence). This CDR3 is built from 14 residues. The CDR3, as DNA: TGTGCCAGCAGACTTGTTCGGGGCACAGATACGCAGTATTTT. Translated, it gives CASRLVRGTDTQYF.

CDR3 coding DNA: TGCGCCAGCAGCTTGGGGACAGAAACCGGGGAGCTGTTTTTT. Its translation: CASSLGTETGELFF. The chain recombines TRBV5-1 with TRBJ2-2; D might be TRBD1 (6 bases). V shed 0 bases and J shed 5 bases, with 8 bases lying between them. The CDR3 length is 14 residues. Germline assignment: CDR1 SGHRS and CDR2 YFSETQ.

This chain uses TRBV5-4 with TRBJ2-7, with 12 bases fitting TRBD1. In germline, CDR1 is SGHNT, CDR2 YYREEE (reference sequence). The CDR3 spans 16 residues. V gave up 4 bases and J gave up 4 bases; unmatched junction bases: 9. The DNA of the CDR3 is TGTGCCAGCAGCCCGGCCGCGGGACAGGGGGCGTACGAGCAGTACTTC. It codes for CASSPAAGQGAYEQYF. The variable domain in full, completed from reference TRBV5-4 and TRBJ2-7, reads ETGVTQSPTHLIKTRGQQVTLRCSSQSGHNTVSWYQQALGQGPQFIFQYYREEENGRGNFPPRFSGLQFPNYSSELNVNALELDDSALYLCASSPAAGQGAYEQYFGPGTRLTVT.

This chain connects TRBV5-1 to TRBJ2-3; D gene unclear. The germline V gene has CDR1 SGHRS and CDR2 YFSETQ. The V end lost 0 bases, the J end lost 4 bases, and 24 bases lay between the germline ends. CDR3 length: 19 amino acids. CDR3 DNA: TGCGCCAGCAGCTTGGGTGCTGGCGCGGCCATCCTCGGGTCAGATACGCAGTATTTT. It encodes CASSLGAGAAILGSDTQYF.

This clone appeared a single time. CDR3 coding DNA: TGCGCCAGCAGCCAAGAAAGTGGAGGGGCCAACACCGGGGAGCTGTTTTTT. Translated, it gives CASSQESGGANTGELFF. The chain is built from TRBV4-1 and TRBJ2-2, with a possible D match to TRBD2 (6 bases). CDR1 and CDR2 from the germline V gene are MGHRA and YSYEKL. V dropped 0 bases and J dropped 2 bases, with 13 bases sitting between them. The CDR3 is made up of 17 amino acids.

The gene calls are TRBV12-2 and TRBJ1-5. TRBV12-2 is a listed pseudogene. The CDR3 length is 17 residues. The CDR3 region is CASPNPTAGMGNQPQHF. In DNA form, the CDR3 reads TGTGCAAGTCCCAATCCGACCGCGGGAATGGGCAATCAGCCCCAGCATTTT.

The chain carries TRBV19 and TRBJ2-1; TRBD2 agrees at 10 bases. Germline assignment: CDR1 LNHDA and CDR2 SQIVND (reference sequence). V shed 3 bases, J shed 6 bases, and the junction held 2 bases outside the gene matches. The CDR3 loop spans 14 amino acids. The CDR3 reads CASSMSGRANEQFF. The CDR3, as DNA: TGTGCCAGTAGTATGAGCGGGAGGGCCAATGAGCAGTTCTTC.

V and J are TRBV28 and TRBJ2-2; no clear D gene. CDR1 MDHEN and CDR2 SYDVKM come from the germline V gene. The V end was cut by 3 bases, the J end by 2 bases, with 10 bases between. This CDR3 comprises 15 residues. CDR3 region: CASSFRAPNTGELFF. CDR3 bases: TGTGCCAGCAGTTTTAGGGCACCTAACACCGGGGAGCTGTTTTTT.

Here the CDR3 DNA reads TGTGCCAGCTCAAATCAGGACGGACTGAACACTGAAGCTTTCTTT. Amino acid sequence: CASSNQDGLNTEAFF. This chain joins TRBV18 and TRBJ1-1, with D hard to call. This CDR3 region has 15 residues. Trimming stripped 5 bases from V and 0 bases from J, with 13 bases between. Per germline, CDR1 KGHSH and CDR2 LQKENI.

This clone was found a few times. This chain links TRBV7-8 with TRBJ1-2; D gene unclear. This CDR3 comprises 14 residues. In germline, CDR1 is SGHVS, CDR2 FQNEAQ. V was trimmed by 0 bases and J by 7 bases, leaving 12 bases between them. CDR3 residues: CASSLALRGGGYTF. Here the CDR3 DNA reads TGTGCCAGCAGCTTAGCCCTGCGAGGTGGTGGCTACACCTTC.

The V gene is TRBV9, the J gene TRBJ2-1, with 7 bases fitting TRBD1. Germline V gene data show CDR1 as SGDLS and CDR2 as YYNGEE. Trimming cost V 0 bases and J 2 bases; bases outside gene matches: 5. The CDR3 has 16 amino acids. The CDR3 DNA reads TGTGCCAGCAGCGTAGCTGGGCAGGGGGCCTACAATGAGCAGTTCTTC. This encodes CASSVAGQGAYNEQFF.

This clone was counted between two and nine times. The CDR3 spells CASRGISFNQPQHF. In DNA, the CDR3 is TGTGCCAGTAGAGGGATCTCATTCAATCAGCCCCAGCATTTT. The chain combines TRBV19 with TRBJ1-5; D remains unclear. Deletions cut 6 bases from V and 3 bases from J, with 12 bases between. The CDR3 is 14 amino acids. CDR1 LNHDA and CDR2 SQIVND come from the germline V gene (reference sequence). Full variable domain (outside the CDR3, taken from reference TRBV19 and TRBJ1-5): DGGITQSPKYLFRKEGQNVTLSCEQNLNHDAMYWYRQDPGQGLRLIYYSQIVNDFQKGDIAEGYSVSREKKESFPLTVTSAQKNPTAFYLCASRGISFNQPQHFGDGTRLSIL.

In the case of this clone: This sample includes further DNA sequences coding for the same CDR3. J is TRBJ2-1 and V is TRBV28; D remains ambiguous. Germline V gene data show CDR1 as MDHEN and CDR2 as SYDVKM. V lost 3 bases to trimming and J lost 2 bases, with 2 bases between them. The CDR3 is made up of 12 amino acids. In DNA form, the CDR3 reads TGTGCCAGCAGTTTGGCCTACAATGAGCAGTTCTTC. This encodes CASSLAYNEQFF.